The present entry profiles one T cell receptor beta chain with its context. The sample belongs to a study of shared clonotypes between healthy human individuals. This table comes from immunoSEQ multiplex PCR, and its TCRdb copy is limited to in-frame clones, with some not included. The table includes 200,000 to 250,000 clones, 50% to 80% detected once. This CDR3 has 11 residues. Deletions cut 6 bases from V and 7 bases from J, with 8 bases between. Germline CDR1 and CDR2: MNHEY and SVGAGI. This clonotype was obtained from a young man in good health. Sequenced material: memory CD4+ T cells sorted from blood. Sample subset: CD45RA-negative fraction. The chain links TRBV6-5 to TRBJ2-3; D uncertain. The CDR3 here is CASSVFYTQYF. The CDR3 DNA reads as TGTGCCAGCAGCGTCTTCTATACGCAGTATTTT.